What follows are 14 T cell receptor beta chains derived from one specimen sequenced in a study of neurological immune-mediated disorders (dated by TCRdb to about 2019). Library preparation was by 5' RACE. Sequencing was performed on an Illumina HiSeq 2500. The public reads were reanalyzed by TCRdb: fastp trimming at Q25, MiXCR alignment, in-frame beta chains only. Each CDR3 protein appears once, grouped with its most common genes and DNA. Recorded for this sample are 90,000 to 150,000 distinct CDR3 sequences; 3.2% of them occurred a single time. The ten largest account for 1.3% of the sample. Sequencing used PBMCs. These TCRs come from a woman aged 25 to 45 with multiple sclerosis.

This clonotype was detected ten times or more. The J gene is TRBJ2-3, the V gene TRBV11-2; perhaps D is TRBD1 or TRBD2 (6 bases each). The germline CDR1 and CDR2 sequences are SGHAT and FQNNGV. This CDR3 has 13 residues. With 10 bases removed from V and 6 bases from J, the gap between germline ends came to 17 bases. CDR3: CATGGAGEDTQYF. The CDR3 coding sequence is TGTGCCACCGGCGGGGCAGGGGAGGATACGCAGTATTTT.

This clonotype was counted at least ten times. The chain recombines TRBV18 with TRBJ1-5; D ambiguous. CDR1 and CDR2 from the germline V gene are KGHSH and LQKENI. V was trimmed by 6 bases and J by 7 bases, leaving 10 bases between them. This CDR3 is built from 12 residues. CDR3 sequence: CASSPGRQPQHF. The CDR3 coding sequence is TGTGCCAGCTCCCCTGGTCGACAGCCCCAGCATTTT.

Ten or more counts support this clonotype. V and J are TRBV5-1 and TRBJ1-1; D call uncertain. Germline V gives CDR1 SGHRS, CDR2 YFSETQ. With 5 bases removed from V and 7 bases from J, the gap between germline ends came to 12 bases. The CDR3 is made up of 12 amino acids. The CDR3 reads CASRAAGSEAFF. The CDR3 DNA is TGCGCCAGCAGAGCCGCGGGGAGTGAAGCTTTCTTT.

This clonotype came up many times. The chain is built from TRBV5-1 and TRBJ2-7; TRBD2 aligns across 11 bases. The CDR3 totals 13 residues. V trimming: 6 bases; J trimming: 4 bases; junction bases outside the gene matches: 3. The germline V gene encodes CDR1 SGHRS and CDR2 YFSETQ. The CDR3 coding sequence is TGCGCCAGCACCGGGACTAGCGGTTACGAGCAGTACTTC. This encodes CASTGTSGYEQYF.

This clonotype was detected only a few times. The chain combines TRBV4-3 with TRBJ1-2; D is undetermined. CDR3 length: 15 amino acids. From germline, CDR1 is LGHNA and CDR2 YSLEER. Trimming removed 0 bases at V and 4 bases at J, with 12 bases between. The CDR3 spells CASSQDLEHPYGYTF. As DNA, the CDR3 is TGCGCCAGCAGCCAAGATCTCGAACACCCCTATGGCTACACCTTC.

This clonotype was counted a few times. The chain uses TRBV20-1 and TRBJ1-2; the D is unclear. The CDR3 extends over 13 amino acids. Germline V CDR1 and CDR2: DFQATT, SNEGSKA (reference sequence). The germline V and J ends were trimmed by 2 bases and 4 bases, with 11 bases remaining between them. The CDR3 loop reads CSARPPLFYGYTF. The CDR3 bases are TGCAGTGCTAGACCACCACTCTTCTATGGCTACACCTTC.

The table lists this clonotype with many counts. The chain employs TRBV12-3 or TRBV12-4 and TRBJ2-2; D ambiguous. There are 12 residues in the CDR3. Trimming removed 7 bases from V and 7 bases from J, with 10 bases in between. DNA of the CDR3: TGTGCCAGCAACTTAGCTGGCGGGGAGCTGTTTTTT. This translates into CASNLAGGELFF.

This clonotype was counted at least ten times. The J gene is TRBJ1-1, the V gene TRBV20-1, with D perhaps matching TRBD1 (5 bases). Germline values: CDR1 DFQATT, CDR2 SNEGSKA (reference sequence). The CDR3 contains 16 residues. Trimming cost V 1 base and J 3 bases, with 18 bases left between them. The CDR3 spells CSARVAGRRADTEAFF. The CDR3 DNA reads TGCAGTGCTAGAGTGGCAGGGAGGAGGGCGGACACTGAAGCTTTCTTT.

There are many counts of this clonotype. This rearrangement joins TRBV12-3 or TRBV12-4 to TRBJ2-1; 9 positions match TRBD1. There are 17 residues in the CDR3. The junction had 15 bases not matched to a gene; V was cut back by 6 bases and J by 6 bases. The CDR3 DNA follows: TGTGCCAGCAGATACCTTAATTGGGACAGGGAGATCAATGAGCAGTTCTTC. Protein: CASRYLNWDREINEQFF.

The table lists this clonotype with many counts. The chain links TRBV5-1 to TRBJ1-3; TRBD1 matches at 9 bases. The CDR3 length is 16 residues. Trimming removed 1 base from V and 2 bases from J; junction bases left unmatched: 4. Germline loops: CDR1 SGHRS, CDR2 YFSETQ. The CDR3 loop reads CASSLLGQGAGNTIYF. For the CDR3, the DNA is TGCGCCAGCAGCTTGCTGGGACAGGGTGCTGGAAACACCATATATTTT.

This clonotype was found many times. CDR3 bases: TGTGCCAGCAGCTCCCGCGGAGGGCCCGCTGGAAACACCATATATTTT. This codes for CASSSRGGPAGNTIYF. The rearrangement links TRBV7-2 to TRBJ1-3; D is ambiguous. This CDR3 is built from 16 residues. V was cut by 4 bases and J by 2 bases, with 15 bases left in between. Germline CDR1 SGHTA, CDR2 FQGNSA.

The genes are TRBV4-3 and TRBJ1-1; possible D gene TRBD1, 5 bases. Trimming cost V 4 bases and J 3 bases, with 15 bases left between them. CDR3 length: 15 residues. Looked up from germline, CDR1 is LGHNA and CDR2 is YSLEER. CDR3 protein: CASSLSWRGHTEAFF. CDR3 nucleotides: TGCGCCAGCAGCCTTTCTTGGCGGGGCCACACTGAAGCTTTCTTT.

The table lists this clonotype with many counts. V usage is TRBV10-3 and J usage is TRBJ2-3; 7 nucleotides agree with TRBD1. V shed 5 bases, J shed 0 bases, and the junction held 5 bases outside the gene matches. Germline V gives CDR1 ENHRY, CDR2 SYGVKD. This CDR3 spans 15 amino acids. The CDR3 region has the DNA TGTGCCATCAGTTCGACAGGGATGAGCACAGATACGCAGTATTTT. Translating gives CAISSTGMSTDTQYF.

This clonotype was seen repeatedly, ten times or more. The genes are TRBV25-1 and TRBJ1-5; a possible D gene is TRBD1 (5 bases). The V gene's germline CDR1 is MGHDK and CDR2 SYGVNS. V lost 4 bases to trimming and J lost 0 bases, with 16 bases between them. The CDR3 totals 17 residues. The CDR3 loop reads CASSGRGGYDSNQPQHF. Here the CDR3 DNA reads TGTGCCAGCAGTGGCCGGGGGGGATACGATAGCAATCAGCCCCAGCATTTT.